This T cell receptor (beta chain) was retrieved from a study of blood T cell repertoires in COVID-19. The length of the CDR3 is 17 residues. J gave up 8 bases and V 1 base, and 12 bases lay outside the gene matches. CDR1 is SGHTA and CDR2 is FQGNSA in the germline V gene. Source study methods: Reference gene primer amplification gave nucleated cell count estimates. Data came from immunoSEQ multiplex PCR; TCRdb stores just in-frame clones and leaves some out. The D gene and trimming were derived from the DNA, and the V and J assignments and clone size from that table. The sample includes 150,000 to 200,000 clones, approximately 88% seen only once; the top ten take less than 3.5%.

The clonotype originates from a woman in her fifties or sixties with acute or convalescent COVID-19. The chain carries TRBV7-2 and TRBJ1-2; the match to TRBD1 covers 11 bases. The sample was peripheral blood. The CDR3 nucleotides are TGTGCCAGCAGCTTAGTTTCCAGGACAGGGGGCGCATGGGGCTACACCTTC. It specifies CASSLVSRTGGAWGYTF.